Included here is one T cell receptor beta chain sequence, with context. Germline assignment: CDR1 LNHDA and CDR2 SQIVND (reference sequence). The CDR3 consists of 16 residues. V lost 5 bases, J lost 3 bases, and 17 bases lay in between. These data are taken from a study of OX40 agonist ivuxolimab in advanced cancers. The method was immunoSEQ multiplex PCR; TCRdb's version includes in-frame clones alone and lacks a portion of them. The sample includes fewer than 45,000 clones, just under 75% of them seen just once. The source is an adult with an advanced solid tumor such as melanoma, head and neck, liver or kidney cancer. The chain combines TRBV19 with TRBJ1-3, with D perhaps TRBD1 (5 bases). This specimen was CD4+ or CD8+ T cells sorted from blood, taken in a trial of the OX40 agonist ivuxolimab. In nucleotides, the CDR3 is TGTGCCAGTAGTCCCTCCGGGGTAACAGGTGGAAACACCATATATTTT. Translated, it gives CASSPSGVTGGNTIYF.